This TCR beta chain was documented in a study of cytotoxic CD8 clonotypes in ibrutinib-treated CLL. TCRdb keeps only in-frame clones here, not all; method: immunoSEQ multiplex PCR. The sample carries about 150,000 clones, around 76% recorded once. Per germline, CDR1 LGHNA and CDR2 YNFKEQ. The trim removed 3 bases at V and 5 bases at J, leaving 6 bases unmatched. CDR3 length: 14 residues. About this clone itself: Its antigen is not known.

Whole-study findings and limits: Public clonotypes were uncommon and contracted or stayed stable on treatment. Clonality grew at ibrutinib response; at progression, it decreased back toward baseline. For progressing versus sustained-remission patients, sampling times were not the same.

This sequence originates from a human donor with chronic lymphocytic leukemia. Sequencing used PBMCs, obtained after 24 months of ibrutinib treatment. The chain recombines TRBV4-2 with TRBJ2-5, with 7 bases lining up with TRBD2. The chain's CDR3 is CASSQVGGPETQYF. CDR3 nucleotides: TGTGCCAGCAGCCAGGTGGGAGGGCCGGAGACCCAGTACTTC.